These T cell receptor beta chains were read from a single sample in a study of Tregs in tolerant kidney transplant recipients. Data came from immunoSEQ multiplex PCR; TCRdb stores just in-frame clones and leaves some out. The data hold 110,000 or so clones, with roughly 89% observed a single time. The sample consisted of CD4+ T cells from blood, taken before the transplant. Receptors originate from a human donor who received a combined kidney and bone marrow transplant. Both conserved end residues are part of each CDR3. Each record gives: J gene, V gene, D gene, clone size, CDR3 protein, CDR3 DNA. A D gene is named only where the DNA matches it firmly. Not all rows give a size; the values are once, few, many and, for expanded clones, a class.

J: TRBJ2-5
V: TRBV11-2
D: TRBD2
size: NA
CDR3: CASRGSGGPGTQYF
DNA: TGTGCCAGCAGGGGTAGCGGGGGCCCGGGGACCCAGTACTTC

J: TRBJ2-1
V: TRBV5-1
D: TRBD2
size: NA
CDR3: CASSRSAGTTIRSEQFF
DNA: TGCGCCAGCAGCCGGTCAGCCGGGACTACAATACGGAGTGAGCAGTTCTTC

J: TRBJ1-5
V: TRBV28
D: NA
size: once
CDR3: CASEPAGQNNQPQHF
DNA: TGTGCCAGCGAGCCGGCAGGGCAGAACAATCAGCCCCAGCATTTT

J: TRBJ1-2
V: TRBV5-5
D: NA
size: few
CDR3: CASSLAAGVGYTF
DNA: TGTGCCAGCAGCTTGGCGGCAGGGGTAGGCTACACCTTC

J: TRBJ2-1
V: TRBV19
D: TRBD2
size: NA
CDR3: CASSVPAGHPYNEQFF
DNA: TGTGCCAGTAGTGTCCCAGCGGGGCACCCCTACAATGAGCAGTTCTTC

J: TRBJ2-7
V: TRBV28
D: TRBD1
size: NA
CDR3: CASGGQGSAYEQYF
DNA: TGTGCCAGCGGGGGACAGGGGTCCGCCTACGAGCAGTACTTC

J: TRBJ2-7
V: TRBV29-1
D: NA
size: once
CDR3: CSAVPQAGTYEQYF
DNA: TGCAGCGCCGTCCCCCAGGCAGGCACCTACGAGCAGTACTTC

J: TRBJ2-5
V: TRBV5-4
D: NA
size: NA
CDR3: CASSLDHGTQYF
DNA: TGTGCCAGCAGCTTGGATCACGGGACCCAGTACTTC

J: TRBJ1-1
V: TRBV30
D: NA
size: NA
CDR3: CAWVAASMNTEAFF
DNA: TGTGCCTGGGTGGCGGCATCCATGAACACTGAAGCTTTCTTT

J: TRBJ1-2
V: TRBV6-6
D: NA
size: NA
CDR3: CASSRAGDGYTF
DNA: TGTGCCAGCAGCCGCGCAGGGGATGGCTACACCTTC

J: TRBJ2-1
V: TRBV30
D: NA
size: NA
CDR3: CAWSTPGTHTNEQFF
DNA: TGTGCCTGGAGTACCCCCGGGACACACACCAATGAGCAGTTCTTC

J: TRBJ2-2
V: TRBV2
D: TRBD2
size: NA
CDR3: CASSEASGDTGELFF
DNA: TGTGCCAGCAGTGAAGCTAGCGGGGACACCGGGGAGCTGTTTTTT

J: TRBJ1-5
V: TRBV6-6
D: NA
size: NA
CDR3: CASSEYRAEFQPQHF
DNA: TGTGCCAGCAGTGAGTACAGGGCCGAGTTTCAGCCCCAGCATTTT

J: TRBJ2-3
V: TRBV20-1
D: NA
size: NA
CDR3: CSATRGDTQYF
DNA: TGCAGTGCTACTCGAGGGGATACGCAGTATTTT

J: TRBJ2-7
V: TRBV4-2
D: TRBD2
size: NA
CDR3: CASSQEELAGFYEQYF
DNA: TGTGCCAGCAGCCAGGAGGAACTAGCGGGGTTCTACGAGCAGTACTTC

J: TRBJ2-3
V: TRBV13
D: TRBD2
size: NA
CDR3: CASSSGTKYSDTQYF
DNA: TGTGCCAGCAGCTCGGGGACTAAGTATTCAGATACGCAGTATTTT

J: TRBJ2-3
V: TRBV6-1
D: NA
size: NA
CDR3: CASRRDSLVVTQYF
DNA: TGTGCCAGCCGGCGGGACAGCCTCGTTGTTACGCAGTATTTT

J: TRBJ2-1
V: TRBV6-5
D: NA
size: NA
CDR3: CASSRTEGNNEQFF
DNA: TGTGCCAGCAGTCGGACAGAAGGTAACAATGAGCAGTTCTTC

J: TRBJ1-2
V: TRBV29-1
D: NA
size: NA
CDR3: CSVRQGLNYGYTF
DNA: TGCAGCGTTCGGCAGGGTCTGAACTATGGCTACACCTTC

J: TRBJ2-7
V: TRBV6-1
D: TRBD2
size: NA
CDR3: CASSEAGGAYEQYF
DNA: TGTGCCAGCAGTGAAGCGGGGGGGGCCTACGAGCAGTACTTC

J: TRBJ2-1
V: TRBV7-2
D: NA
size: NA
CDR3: CASSAPGTTYNEQFF
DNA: TGTGCCAGCAGTGCCCCGGGTACGACCTACAATGAGCAGTTCTTC

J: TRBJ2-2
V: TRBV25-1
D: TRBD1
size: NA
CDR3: CASTEGTAATGELFF
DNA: TGTGCCAGTACCGAGGGGACAGCCGCCACCGGGGAGCTGTTTTTT

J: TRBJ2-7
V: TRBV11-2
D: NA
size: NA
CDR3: CASSPLGQQGTYEQYF
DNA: TGTGCCAGCAGCCCCTTGGGGCAACAGGGAACCTACGAGCAGTACTTC

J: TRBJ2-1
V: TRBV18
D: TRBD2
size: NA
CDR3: CASSRVVGTSGPNEQFF
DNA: TGTGCCAGCTCACGGGTAGTAGGGACTAGCGGACCTAATGAGCAGTTCTTC

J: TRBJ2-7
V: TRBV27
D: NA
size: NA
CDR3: CASSTNSFRGDLGEQYF
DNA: TGTGCCAGCAGTACCAATTCCTTCAGGGGGGACCTAGGGGAGCAGTACTTC

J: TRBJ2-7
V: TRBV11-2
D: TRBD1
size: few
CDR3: CASSTLRDRDYEQYF
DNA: TGTGCCAGCAGCACCCTCCGGGACAGGGACTACGAGCAGTACTTC

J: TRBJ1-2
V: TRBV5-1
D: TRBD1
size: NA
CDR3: CASSRNSGTVKDYGYTF
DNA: TGCGCCAGCAGCCGGAACAGTGGGACAGTAAAAGACTATGGCTACACCTTC

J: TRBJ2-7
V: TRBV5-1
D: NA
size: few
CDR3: CASSLDGSSYEQYF
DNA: TGCGCCAGCAGCTTGGATGGGAGCTCCTACGAGCAGTACTTC

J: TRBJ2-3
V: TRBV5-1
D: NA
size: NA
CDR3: CASSLGIGLNTDTQYF
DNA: TGCGCCAGCAGCTTGGGGATCGGACTGAACACAGATACGCAGTATTTT

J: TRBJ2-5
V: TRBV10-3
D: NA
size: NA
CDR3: CAISPARDKQETQYF
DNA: TGTGCCATCAGTCCCGCCCGGGACAAACAAGAGACCCAGTACTTC

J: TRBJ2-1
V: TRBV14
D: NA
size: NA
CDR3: CASSQVYGGPYNEQFF
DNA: TGTGCCAGCAGCCAAGTATACGGAGGGCCATACAATGAGCAGTTCTTC

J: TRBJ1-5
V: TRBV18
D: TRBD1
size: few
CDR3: CASSPDRGGNQPQHF
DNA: TGTGCCAGCTCACCGGACAGGGGGGGAAATCAGCCCCAGCATTTT

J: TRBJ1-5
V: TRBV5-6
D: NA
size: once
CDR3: CASSFSERIDQPQHF
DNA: TGTGCCAGCAGCTTTTCTGAGCGGATAGATCAGCCCCAGCATTTT